This T cell receptor beta chain was recovered during a study of T-cell memory formation after mild COVID-19. General study findings and limits: Among clones peaking at day 37 in the second wave, SARS-CoV-2 specificity remained unconfirmed.

This clonotype was counted at least ten times. Its target is unknown. With 3 bases removed from V and 0 bases from J, the gap between germline ends came to 4 bases. This CDR3 region has 13 residues. TCRdb re-derived calls from the 5' RACE reads in MiXCR, one entry per CDR3 protein. The sample consists of roughly 130,000 distinct CDR3 sequences, over 15% of them appearing once. J is TRBJ2-3 and V is TRBV12-3 or TRBV12-4; unclear D gene. This receptor was taken from a man aged 18 to 35 who had mild COVID-19 (a few samples of this study predate the infection). Cell type and time point are not known. The material sequenced was PBMCs or a T cell subset sorted from them (not recorded which). CDR3: CASSFGSTDTQYF. For the CDR3, the DNA is TGTGCCAGCAGTTTCGGAAGCACAGATACGCAGTATTTT.